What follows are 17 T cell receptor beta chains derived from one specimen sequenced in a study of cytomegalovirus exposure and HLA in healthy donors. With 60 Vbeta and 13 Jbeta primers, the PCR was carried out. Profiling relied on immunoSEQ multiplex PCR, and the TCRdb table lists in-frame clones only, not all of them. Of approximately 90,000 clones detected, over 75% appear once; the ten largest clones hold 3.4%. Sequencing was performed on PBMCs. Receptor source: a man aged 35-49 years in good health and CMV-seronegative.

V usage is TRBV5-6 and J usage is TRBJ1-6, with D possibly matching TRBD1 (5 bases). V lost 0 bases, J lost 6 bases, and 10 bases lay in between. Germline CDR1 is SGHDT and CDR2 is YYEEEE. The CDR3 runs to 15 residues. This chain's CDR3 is CASSLGRGLNSPLHF. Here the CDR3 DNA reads TGTGCCAGCAGCTTGGGGAGGGGCCTTAATTCACCCCTCCACTTT.

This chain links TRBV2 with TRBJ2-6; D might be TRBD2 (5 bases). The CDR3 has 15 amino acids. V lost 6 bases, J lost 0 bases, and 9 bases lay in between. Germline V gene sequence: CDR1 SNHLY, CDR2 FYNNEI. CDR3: CASRRDSSGANVLTF. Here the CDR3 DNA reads TGTGCCAGCAGGAGGGATAGCTCTGGGGCCAACGTCCTGACTTTC. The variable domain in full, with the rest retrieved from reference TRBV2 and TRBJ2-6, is EPEVTQTPSHQVTQMGQEVILRCVPISNHLYFYWYRQILGQKVEFLVSFYNNEISEKSEIFDDQFSVERPDGSNFTLKIRSTKLEDSAMYFCASRRDSSGANVLTFGAGSRLTVL.

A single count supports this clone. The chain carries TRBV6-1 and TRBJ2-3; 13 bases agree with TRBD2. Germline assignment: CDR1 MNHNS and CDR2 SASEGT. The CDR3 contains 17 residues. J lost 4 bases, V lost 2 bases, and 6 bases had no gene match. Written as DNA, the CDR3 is TGTGCCAGCAGTGAACGACTAGCGGGGGGCCGGGCAGATACGCAGTATTTT. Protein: CASSERLAGGRADTQYF.

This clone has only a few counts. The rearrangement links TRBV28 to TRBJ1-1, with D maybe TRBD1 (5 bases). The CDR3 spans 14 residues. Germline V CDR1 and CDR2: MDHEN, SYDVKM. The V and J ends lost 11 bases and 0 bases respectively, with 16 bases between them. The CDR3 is CASGQGPMNTEAFF. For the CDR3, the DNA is TGTGCCTCAGGTCAGGGTCCAATGAACACTGAAGCTTTCTTT.

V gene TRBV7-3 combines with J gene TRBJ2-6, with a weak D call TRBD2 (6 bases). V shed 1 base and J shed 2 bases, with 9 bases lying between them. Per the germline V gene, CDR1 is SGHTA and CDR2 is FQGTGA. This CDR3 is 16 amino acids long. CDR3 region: CASSLNPGAGANVLTF. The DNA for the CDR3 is TGTGCCAGCAGCTTAAATCCGGGGGCTGGGGCCAACGTCCTGACTTTC.

The CDR3 DNA sequence: TGTGCCAGCAGTCCCCTACAGGGGGCGATACTCACCGAGCAGTACTTC. Protein: CASSPLQGAILTEQYF. The J gene is TRBJ2-7, the V gene TRBV28, with 9 bases matching TRBD1. The CDR3 consists of 16 residues. Losses at the gene ends were 5 bases for V and 6 bases for J; bases not matched to a gene: 14. The germline CDR1 and CDR2 sequences are MDHEN and SYDVKM.

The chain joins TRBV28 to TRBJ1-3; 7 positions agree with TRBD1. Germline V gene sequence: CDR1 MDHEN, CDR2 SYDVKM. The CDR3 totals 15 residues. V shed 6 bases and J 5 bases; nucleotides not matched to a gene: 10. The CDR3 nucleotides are TGTGCCAGCAGCACGAGGGGACAGCGCAGAAACACCATATATTTT. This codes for CASSTRGQRRNTIYF.

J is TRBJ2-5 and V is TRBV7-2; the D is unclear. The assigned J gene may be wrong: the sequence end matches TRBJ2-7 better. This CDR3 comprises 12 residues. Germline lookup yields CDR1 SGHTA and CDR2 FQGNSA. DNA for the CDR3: TGTGCCAGCAGCTCATACTCCTACGAGCAGTACTTC. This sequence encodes CASSSYSYEQYF.

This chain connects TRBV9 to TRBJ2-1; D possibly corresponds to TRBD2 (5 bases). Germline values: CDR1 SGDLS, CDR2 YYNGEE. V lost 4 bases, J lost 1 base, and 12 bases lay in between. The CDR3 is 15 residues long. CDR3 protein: CASSLTGGSYNEQFF. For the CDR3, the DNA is TGTGCCAGCAGCCTGACGGGCGGGTCCTACAATGAGCAGTTCTTC.

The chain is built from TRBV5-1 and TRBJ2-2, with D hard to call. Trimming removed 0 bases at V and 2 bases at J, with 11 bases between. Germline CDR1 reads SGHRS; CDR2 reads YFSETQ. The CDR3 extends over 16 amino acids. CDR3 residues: CASSLVVVVNTGELFF. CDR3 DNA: TGCGCCAGCAGCTTGGTCGTAGTGGTAAACACCGGGGAGCTGTTTTTT. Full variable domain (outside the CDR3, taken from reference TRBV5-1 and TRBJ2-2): KAGVTQTPRYLIKTRGQQVTLSCSPISGHRSVSWYQQTPGQGLQFLFEYFSETQRNKGNFPGRFSGRQFSNSRSEMNVSTLELGDSALYLCASSLVVVVNTGELFFGEGSRLTVL.

The chain's CDR3 is CASRGGGYSNQPQHF. The CDR3 nucleotides read TGTGCCAGCAGGGGGGGAGGGTATAGCAATCAGCCCCAGCATTTT. V and J are TRBV2 and TRBJ1-5, with D perhaps TRBD1 (5 bases). Looked up from germline, CDR1 is SNHLY and CDR2 is FYNNEI. This CDR3 spans 15 amino acids. V shed 6 bases and J shed 0 bases, with 12 bases lying between them.

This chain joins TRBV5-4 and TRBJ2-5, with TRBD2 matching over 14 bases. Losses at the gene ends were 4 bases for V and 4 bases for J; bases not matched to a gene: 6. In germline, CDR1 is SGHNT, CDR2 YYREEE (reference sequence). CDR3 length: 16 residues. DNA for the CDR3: TGTGCCAGCAGCGCCCCGGGACTAGCGGGAGTAGAGACCCAGTACTTC. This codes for CASSAPGLAGVETQYF.

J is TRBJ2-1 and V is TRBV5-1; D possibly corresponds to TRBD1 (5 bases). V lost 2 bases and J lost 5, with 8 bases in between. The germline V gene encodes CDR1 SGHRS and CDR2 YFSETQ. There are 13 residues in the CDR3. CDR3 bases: TGCGCCAGCAGCTTAGTGGACAACAATGAGCAGTTCTTC. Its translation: CASSLVDNNEQFF.

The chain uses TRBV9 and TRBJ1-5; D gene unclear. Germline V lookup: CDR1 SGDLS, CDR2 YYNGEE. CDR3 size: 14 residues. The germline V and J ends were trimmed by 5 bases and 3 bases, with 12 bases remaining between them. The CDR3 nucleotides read TGTGCCAGCAGTTCGGAGGGTTACAATCAGCCCCAGCATTTT. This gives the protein CASSSEGYNQPQHF. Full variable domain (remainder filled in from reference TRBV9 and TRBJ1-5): DSGVTQTPKHLITATGQRVTLRCSPRSGDLSVYWYQQSLDQGLQFLIQYYNGEERAKGNILERFSAQQFPDLHSELNLSSLELGDSALYFCASSSEGYNQPQHFGDGTRLSIL.

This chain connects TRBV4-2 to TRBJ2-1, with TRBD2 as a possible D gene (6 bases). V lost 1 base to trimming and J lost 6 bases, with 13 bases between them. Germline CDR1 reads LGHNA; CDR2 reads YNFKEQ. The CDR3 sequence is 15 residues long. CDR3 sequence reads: CASSQVPGVGNEQFF. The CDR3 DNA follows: TGTGCCAGCAGCCAAGTCCCGGGAGTGGGCAATGAGCAGTTCTTC.

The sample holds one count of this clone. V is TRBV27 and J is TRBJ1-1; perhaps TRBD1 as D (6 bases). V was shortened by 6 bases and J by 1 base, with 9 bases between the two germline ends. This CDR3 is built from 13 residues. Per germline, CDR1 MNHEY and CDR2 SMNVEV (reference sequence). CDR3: CASRLTGNTEAFF. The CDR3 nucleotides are TGTGCCAGCAGACTGACAGGGAACACTGAAGCTTTCTTT.

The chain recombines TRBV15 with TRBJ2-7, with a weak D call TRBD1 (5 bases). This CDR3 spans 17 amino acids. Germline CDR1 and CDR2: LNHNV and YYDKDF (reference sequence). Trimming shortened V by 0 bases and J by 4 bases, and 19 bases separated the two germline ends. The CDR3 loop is CATSRDRIIRVGYEQYF. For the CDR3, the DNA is TGTGCCACCAGCAGAGATAGGATTATCAGGGTGGGTTACGAGCAGTACTTC. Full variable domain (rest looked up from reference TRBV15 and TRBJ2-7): DAMVIQNPRYQVTQFGKPVTLSCSQTLNHNVMYWYQQKSSQAPKLLFHYYDKDFNNEADTPDNFQSRRPNTSFCFLDIRSPGLGDTAMYLCATSRDRIIRVGYEQYFGPGTRLTVT.